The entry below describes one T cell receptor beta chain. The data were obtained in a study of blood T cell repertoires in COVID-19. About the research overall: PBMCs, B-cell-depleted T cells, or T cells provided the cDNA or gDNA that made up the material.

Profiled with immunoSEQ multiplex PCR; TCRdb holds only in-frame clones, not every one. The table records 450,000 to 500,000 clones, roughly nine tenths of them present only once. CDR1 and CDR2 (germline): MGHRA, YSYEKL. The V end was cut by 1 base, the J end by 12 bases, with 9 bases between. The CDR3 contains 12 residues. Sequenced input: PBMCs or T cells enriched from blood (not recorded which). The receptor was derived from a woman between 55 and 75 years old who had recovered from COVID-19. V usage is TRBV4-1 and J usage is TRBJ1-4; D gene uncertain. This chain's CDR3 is CASSQGAKELFF. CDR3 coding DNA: TGCGCCAGCAGCCAAGGGGCGAAGGAACTGTTTTTT.